These 4 T cell receptor beta chains were sequenced from one sample in a study of T cell responses to AZD1222 COVID-19 vaccine. Repertoires were generated with immunoSEQ multiplex PCR, while TCRdb's copy carries only in-frame clones and drops some. The sample lists more than 100,000 clones; around 91% were seen once. Here the sequenced sample was peripheral blood, taken on day 0 of AZD1222 vaccination. The receptors shown here come from an adult in good health.

This clone was seen a single time. V gene TRBV28 combines with J gene TRBJ2-3; TRBD2 matches 11 bases. The germline gives CDR1 MDHEN, CDR2 SYDVKM. The CDR3 has 15 amino acids. V gave up 6 bases and J gave up 7 bases; unmatched junction bases: 9. The CDR3 region has the DNA TGTGCCAGCAGCCTAACTAGCGGGAGTAGGTATACGCAGTATTTT. This gives the protein CASSLTSGSRYTQYF.

This sequence joins TRBV15 and TRBJ2-7; TRBD1 matches 7 bases. V lost 4 bases and J lost 4; bases outside the gene matches: 1. This CDR3 has 12 residues. The V gene's germline CDR1 is LNHNV and CDR2 YYDKDF (reference sequence). The CDR3 bases are TGTGCCACCAGCACGGACAGGTACGAGCAGTACTTC. Translated, it gives CATSTDRYEQYF.

This chain uses TRBV27 with TRBJ2-2; 7 bases fit TRBD2. The V gene end was trimmed by 0 bases and the J gene end by 0 bases; junction bases not matched to a gene: 7. Germline V gene data show CDR1 as MNHEY and CDR2 as SMNVEV (reference sequence). This CDR3 is 18 amino acids long. This CDR3 reads CASSLSPSGNPNTGELFF. CDR3 coding DNA: TGTGCCAGCAGTTTATCTCCTAGCGGAAACCCGAACACCGGGGAGCTGTTTTTT.

This clone was counted only a few times. The chain carries TRBV18 and TRBJ2-7; D may be TRBD1 (5 bases). Germline assignment: CDR1 KGHSH and CDR2 LQKENI. The ends were cut back, 5 bases at V and 2 bases at J, with 10 bases in the middle. The CDR3 is made up of 13 amino acids. CDR3 in DNA: TGTGCCAGCTCAACGGACACTGCCTACGAGCAGTACTTC. Protein: CASSTDTAYEQYF.